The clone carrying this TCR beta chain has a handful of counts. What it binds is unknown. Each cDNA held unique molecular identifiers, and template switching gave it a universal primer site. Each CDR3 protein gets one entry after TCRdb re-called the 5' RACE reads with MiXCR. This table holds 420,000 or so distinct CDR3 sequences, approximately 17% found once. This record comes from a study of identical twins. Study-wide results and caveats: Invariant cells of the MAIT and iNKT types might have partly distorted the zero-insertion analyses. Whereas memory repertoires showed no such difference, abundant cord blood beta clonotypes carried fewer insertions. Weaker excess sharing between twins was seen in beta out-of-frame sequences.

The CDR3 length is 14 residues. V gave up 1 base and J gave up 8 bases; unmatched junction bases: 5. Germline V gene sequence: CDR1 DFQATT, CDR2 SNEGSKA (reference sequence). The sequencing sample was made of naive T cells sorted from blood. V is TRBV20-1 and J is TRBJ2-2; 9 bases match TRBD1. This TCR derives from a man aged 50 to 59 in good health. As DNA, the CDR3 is TGCAGTGCTAGAGGTCTACAGGGGGCTGGGGAGCTGTTTTTT. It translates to CSARGLQGAGELFF.